A single sample is the source of the 5 T cell receptor beta chains below, sequenced in a study of blood T cell repertoires in COVID-19. TCRdb's copy holds only in-frame clones and misses some; the assay was immunoSEQ multiplex PCR. The repertoire consists of 60,000 to 85,000 clones, with 75% to 80% occurring once and the leading ten covering 5.5% to 7%. Source material: peripheral blood. The receptors shown here come from a woman in her fifties or sixties with acute or convalescent COVID-19.

The chain employs TRBV20-1 and TRBJ2-5; a possible D gene is TRBD2 (5 bases). The V gene's germline CDR1 is DFQATT and CDR2 SNEGSKA (reference sequence). V was shortened by 3 bases and J by 5 bases, with 16 bases between the two germline ends. The CDR3 is 14 residues long. The CDR3 nucleotides are TGCAGTGCTAGTCGCGGGCCGGTAGTGGAGACCCAGTACTTC. This sequence encodes CSASRGPVVETQYF.

The genes are TRBV10-3 and TRBJ2-1, with 9 bases lining up with TRBD2. CDR1 is ENHRY, CDR2 SYGVKD, per germline. The CDR3 contains 16 residues. V lost 0 bases and J lost 6; bases outside the gene matches: 6. CDR3 sequence reads: CAISESAGGGANEQFF. The CDR3 nucleotides read TGTGCCATCAGTGAGTCTGCTGGCGGGGGGGCCAATGAGCAGTTCTTC.

V gene TRBV5-1 combines with J gene TRBJ1-1; maybe TRBD1 (6 bases). Germline V gene data show CDR1 as SGHRS and CDR2 as YFSETQ. The CDR3 covers 13 residues. Trimming shortened V by 4 bases and J by 5 bases, and 12 bases separated the two germline ends. CDR3 nucleotide sequence: TGCGCCAGCAGCCTAGGACAGACAACTGAAGCTTTCTTT. Translation gives CASSLGQTTEAFF.

The V and J genes are TRBV5-6 and TRBJ1-1, with D unclear. Trimming shortened V by 2 bases and J by 11 bases, and 16 bases separated the two germline ends. Germline assignment: CDR1 SGHDT and CDR2 YYEEEE. The CDR3 covers 13 residues. CDR3 DNA sequence: TGTGCCAGCAGCTTTGCGTCGATCGTGGGCGCTTTCTTT. It specifies CASSFASIVGAFF.

The chain is built from TRBV6-2 or TRBV6-3 and TRBJ2-3; D not certain. The CDR3 is 12 amino acids. Germline values: CDR1 MNHEY, CDR2 SVGEGT. Trimming pared 2 bases from V and 4 bases from J, leaving 4 bases between. CDR3 DNA sequence: TGTGCCAGCAGTTACCCGGCAGATACGCAGTATTTT. Encoded protein: CASSYPADTQYF.